Sequencing of this T cell receptor beta chain was carried out in a study of blood T cell repertoires in COVID-19. In the source study's methods: The assay estimated nucleated cells by amplifying reference gene primers. Measured with immunoSEQ multiplex PCR; TCRdb has only the in-frame clones, and not every one. V and J calls plus clone size are reproduced from that table; the DNA served to infer D and trimming. The table lists approximately 300,000 clones, more than 85% of them singletons. A COVID-19 case was met by exposed participants within 2 weeks before study entry. The CDR3 sequence is 15 residues long. Germline CDR1 LNHNV, CDR2 YYDKDF (reference sequence). V lost 5 bases, J lost 7 bases, and 17 bases lay in between.

This TCR was sampled from a woman aged 25-40 years who had been exposed to COVID-19. Input material: PBMCs or T cells enriched from blood (not recorded which). The chain links TRBV15 to TRBJ1-4; D perhaps matches TRBD1 (5 bases). The CDR3 reads CATSSHIDGGEKLFF. The CDR3 coding sequence is TGTGCCACCAGCTCCCACATCGACGGGGGTGAAAAACTGTTTTTT.